This T cell receptor (beta chain) was retrieved from a study of cytomegalovirus exposure and HLA in healthy donors. About this clone: Its antigen is undetermined.

The V gene's germline CDR1 is MNHNS and CDR2 SASEGT. This CDR3 is 14 amino acids long. V was clipped by 3 bases and J by 1 base, with 9 bases between them. Findings and limits, study-wide: Later analysis placed DRB1 highest and HLA-C lowest in TCR association rates, which differed by HLA locus. Among CMV-associated TCR beta chains, most appeared HLA-restricted in a later analysis.

PCR primers comprised 60 Vbeta and 13 Jbeta primers. Some clones are missing from TCRdb's copy, which holds only in-frame ones; the method was immunoSEQ multiplex PCR. The profile shows about 140,000 clones, around 68% of them singletons. This sequence was found in a man in his thirties or forties in good health and CMV-seropositive. Sequencing was done on a sample of PBMCs. The V and J genes are TRBV6-1 and TRBJ2-5; possibly TRBD2 for D (6 bases). The CDR3 sequence: CASSDREPQETQYF. DNA for the CDR3: TGTGCCAGCAGTGACCGGGAGCCCCAAGAGACCCAGTACTTC.